Listed below are T cell receptor beta chains from one sample, sequenced in a study of CD8 T cells in Susac syndrome. TCRdb used MiXCR to reprocess the immunoSEQ multiplex PCR reads, holding one entry per CDR3 protein. Here the sample spans some 190,000 distinct CDR3 sequences, 94% being singletons. The sequencing sample was made of CD4+ T cells from PBMCs. All receptors derive from a human donor with Susac syndrome. Each CDR3 is given with its conserved first and last residue. Fields, in order: clone size, D gene, V gene, J gene, CDR3 DNA, CDR3 protein. D genes are given only for firm matches. The size entry is marked missing in some rows and otherwise reads once, few, many or a size class.

clone size: -
D gene: TRBD1
V gene: TRBV30
J gene: TRBJ1-6
CDR3 DNA: TGTGCCTGGACGCCGTGGGACAGGGATAATTCACCCCTCCACTTT
CDR3 protein: CAWTPWDRDNSPLHF

clone size: -
D gene: TRBD1
V gene: TRBV29-1
J gene: TRBJ1-2
CDR3 DNA: TGCAGCGTGGCGGGACAGGGAAATGGCTACACCTTC
CDR3 protein: CSVAGQGNGYTF

clone size: few
D gene: -
V gene: TRBV5-1
J gene: TRBJ2-1
CDR3 DNA: TGCGCCAGCAGCTTGGACTACAACAATGAGCAGTTCTTC
CDR3 protein: CASSLDYNNEQFF

clone size: -
D gene: -
V gene: TRBV7-9
J gene: TRBJ1-1
CDR3 DNA: TGTGCCAGCAGCTTAGTCTATAACACTGAAGCTTTCTTT
CDR3 protein: CASSLVYNTEAFF

clone size: -
D gene: -
V gene: TRBV9
J gene: TRBJ2-6
CDR3 DNA: TGTGCCAGCAGCGTAGTAGGCTCTGGGGCCAACGTCCTGACTTTC
CDR3 protein: CASSVVGSGANVLTF

clone size: -
D gene: -
V gene: TRBV7-2
J gene: TRBJ2-5
CDR3 DNA: TGTGCCAGCAGCCCTCAGAAGACCCAGTACTTC
CDR3 protein: CASSPQKTQYF

clone size: -
D gene: TRBD2
V gene: TRBV20-1
J gene: TRBJ2-3
CDR3 DNA: TGCAGTGCTAGGGGTGCGAGCGGGGGGGGTTCTAGCACAGATACGCAGTATTTT
CDR3 protein: CSARGASGGGSSTDTQYF

clone size: -
D gene: -
V gene: TRBV24-1
J gene: TRBJ2-5
CDR3 DNA: TGTGCCACCAGTGTGAAAGAGACCCAGTACTTC
CDR3 protein: CATSVKETQYF

clone size: -
D gene: -
V gene: TRBV30
J gene: TRBJ2-5
CDR3 DNA: TGTGCCTGGGCTCCGACCCGGCCAGGGACCCAGTACTTC
CDR3 protein: CAWAPTRPGTQYF

clone size: -
D gene: -
V gene: TRBV20-1
J gene: TRBJ2-1
CDR3 DNA: TGCAGTGCTAGAGACCGAGGTCCGGGTGAGCAGTTCTTC
CDR3 protein: CSARDRGPGEQFF

clone size: -
D gene: TRBD2
V gene: TRBV20-1
J gene: TRBJ2-1
CDR3 DNA: TGCAGTGCTCGCCGACTAGCGGGGAACAATGAGCAGTTCTTC
CDR3 protein: CSARRLAGNNEQFF

clone size: -
D gene: TRBD2
V gene: TRBV6-2/TRBV6-3
J gene: TRBJ2-1
CDR3 DNA: TGTGCCAGCAGCTGGCTAGCGGGGGGGCCCTTCAATGAGCAGTTCTTC
CDR3 protein: CASSWLAGGPFNEQFF

clone size: -
D gene: -
V gene: TRBV5-1
J gene: TRBJ2-6
CDR3 DNA: TGCGCCAGCAGCCCAGACCCCGGATACGTCCTGACTTTC
CDR3 protein: CASSPDPGYVLTF

clone size: -
D gene: TRBD2
V gene: TRBV20-1
J gene: TRBJ2-3
CDR3 DNA: TGCAGTGCTCTACTAGCGGGGACTTCAGATACGCAGTATTTT
CDR3 protein: CSALLAGTSDTQYF

clone size: -
D gene: -
V gene: TRBV7-9
J gene: TRBJ2-5
CDR3 DNA: TGTGCCAGCAGCTTAGTCCTGGGAGGAGAGACCCAGTACTTC
CDR3 protein: CASSLVLGGETQYF

clone size: -
D gene: -
V gene: TRBV3-1
J gene: TRBJ1-1
CDR3 DNA: TGTGCCAGCAGCCTATCAAGGGCGTCGAACACTGAAGCTTTCTTT
CDR3 protein: CASSLSRASNTEAFF

clone size: -
D gene: TRBD1
V gene: TRBV27
J gene: TRBJ1-2
CDR3 DNA: TGTGCCAGCAGTTTCTTAGGACAGGGCATAGGCTATGGCTACACCTTC
CDR3 protein: CASSFLGQGIGYGYTF

clone size: once
D gene: -
V gene: TRBV29-1
J gene: TRBJ2-2
CDR3 DNA: TGCAGCGTTAAAAAAGACAGCGCGAACACCGGGGAGCTGTTTTTT
CDR3 protein: CSVKKDSANTGELFF

clone size: -
D gene: -
V gene: TRBV20-1
J gene: TRBJ2-3
CDR3 DNA: TGCAGTGCTAGATGGCTTACCCCGGGCCGATACACAGATACGCAGTATTTT
CDR3 protein: CSARWLTPGRYTDTQYF

clone size: -
D gene: -
V gene: TRBV4-2
J gene: TRBJ2-3
CDR3 DNA: TGTGCCAGCAGCCAGACCGAGATCGCCACAGATACGCAGTATTTT
CDR3 protein: CASSQTEIATDTQYF

clone size: -
D gene: -
V gene: TRBV7-2
J gene: TRBJ2-3
CDR3 DNA: TGTGCCAGCAGCCCGGGTCAGGCTGATACGCAGTATTTT
CDR3 protein: CASSPGQADTQYF

clone size: -
D gene: TRBD1
V gene: TRBV29-1
J gene: TRBJ1-1
CDR3 DNA: TGCAGCGTGACAGGGGTGGGCACTGAAGCTTTCTTT
CDR3 protein: CSVTGVGTEAFF

clone size: -
D gene: TRBD2
V gene: TRBV9
J gene: TRBJ2-2
CDR3 DNA: TGTGCCAGCAGCGTAGTTACGGGGGGGCCAACCGGGGAGCTGTTTTTT
CDR3 protein: CASSVVTGGPTGELFF

clone size: -
D gene: -
V gene: TRBV5-6
J gene: TRBJ2-5
CDR3 DNA: TGTGCCAGCAGCTTAGGGGACGGCCAAGAGACCCAGTACTTC
CDR3 protein: CASSLGDGQETQYF

clone size: -
D gene: TRBD1
V gene: TRBV5-1
J gene: TRBJ1-3
CDR3 DNA: TGCGCCAGCAGCTTGAACCCGACAGGGTCTGGAAACACCATATATTTT
CDR3 protein: CASSLNPTGSGNTIYF

clone size: -
D gene: -
V gene: TRBV29-1
J gene: TRBJ1-1
CDR3 DNA: TGCAGCGCTGTTACAGGGAAAGCTTTCTTT
CDR3 protein: CSAVTGKAFF

clone size: -
D gene: -
V gene: TRBV19
J gene: TRBJ1-5
CDR3 DNA: TGTGCCAGTAGTATCGCGCGCGAACAGCCCCAGCATTTT
CDR3 protein: CASSIAREQPQHF

clone size: -
D gene: -
V gene: TRBV9
J gene: TRBJ2-3
CDR3 DNA: TGTGCCAGCAGCGTAGGTATGTTGGCAGATACGCAGTATTTT
CDR3 protein: CASSVGMLADTQYF

clone size: -
D gene: -
V gene: TRBV7-3
J gene: TRBJ2-5
CDR3 DNA: TGTGCCAGCAGCCAGGACAGTCTGGAGACCCAGTACTTC
CDR3 protein: CASSQDSLETQYF

clone size: -
D gene: -
V gene: TRBV30
J gene: TRBJ2-5
CDR3 DNA: TGTGCCTGGAGTGTATCCGGCACGGAGACCCAGTACTTC
CDR3 protein: CAWSVSGTETQYF

clone size: -
D gene: -
V gene: TRBV7-3
J gene: TRBJ2-2
CDR3 DNA: TGTGCCAGCAGCTTAGACAGGAAAACGAACACCGGGGAGCTGTTTTTT
CDR3 protein: CASSLDRKTNTGELFF

clone size: -
D gene: -
V gene: TRBV9
J gene: TRBJ1-6
CDR3 DNA: TGTGCCAGCAGCGTTTCGGTAGACTATAATTCACCCCTCCACTTT
CDR3 protein: CASSVSVDYNSPLHF

clone size: once
D gene: TRBD1
V gene: TRBV30
J gene: TRBJ2-1
CDR3 DNA: TGTGCCTGGAGGGGCAGGGGGCTGTACAATGAGCAGTTCTTC
CDR3 protein: CAWRGRGLYNEQFF

clone size: once
D gene: TRBD2
V gene: TRBV6-6
J gene: TRBJ2-7
CDR3 DNA: TGTGCCACAAGAGCGGGGAACTACGAGCAGTACTTC
CDR3 protein: CATRAGNYEQYF

clone size: -
D gene: TRBD1
V gene: TRBV7-2
J gene: TRBJ1-1
CDR3 DNA: TGTGCCAGCAGCTTAAACAGGGGGGGCACTGAAGCTTTCTTT
CDR3 protein: CASSLNRGGTEAFF

clone size: once
D gene: -
V gene: TRBV29-1
J gene: TRBJ2-2
CDR3 DNA: TGCAGCGCCCGAGAAAGGGTAGTGGGGAACACCGGGGAGCTGTTTTTT
CDR3 protein: CSARERVVGNTGELFF

clone size: -
D gene: -
V gene: TRBV28
J gene: TRBJ2-7
CDR3 DNA: TGTGCCAGCAGTTTATGGGAGACAGGCACAAACTACGAGCAGTACTTC
CDR3 protein: CASSLWETGTNYEQYF

clone size: -
D gene: -
V gene: TRBV7-6
J gene: TRBJ2-1
CDR3 DNA: TGTGCCAGCAGCTTAGGCCCGAAAGGCAATGAGCAGTTCTTC
CDR3 protein: CASSLGPKGNEQFF

clone size: -
D gene: -
V gene: TRBV5-1
J gene: TRBJ1-1
CDR3 DNA: TGCGCCAGCAGCTCCAATGCTGGGGCTCGAGTGAACACTGAAGCTTTCTTT
CDR3 protein: CASSSNAGARVNTEAFF

clone size: -
D gene: TRBD1
V gene: TRBV9
J gene: TRBJ1-1
CDR3 DNA: TGTGCCAGCAGCGTTCAGACAGGGAGCACTGAAGCTTTCTTT
CDR3 protein: CASSVQTGSTEAFF

clone size: -
D gene: -
V gene: TRBV9
J gene: TRBJ2-3
CDR3 DNA: TGTGCCAGCACCTCTGCGGGGTTGACAGATACGCAGTATTTT
CDR3 protein: CASTSAGLTDTQYF

clone size: -
D gene: -
V gene: TRBV2
J gene: TRBJ1-5
CDR3 DNA: TGTGCCAGCGGGCAGTCCAATCAGCCCCAGCATTTT
CDR3 protein: CASGQSNQPQHF

clone size: -
D gene: -
V gene: TRBV5-1
J gene: TRBJ1-3
CDR3 DNA: TGCGCCAGCAGCTCCAATCCGCAGGTCCTCTCTGGAAACACCATATATTTT
CDR3 protein: CASSSNPQVLSGNTIYF

clone size: -
D gene: -
V gene: TRBV7-2
J gene: TRBJ1-6
CDR3 DNA: TGTGCCAGCAGCTTTAGGCGGGACCGTGATTCACCCCTCCACTTT
CDR3 protein: CASSFRRDRDSPLHF

clone size: -
D gene: TRBD1
V gene: TRBV20-1
J gene: TRBJ2-5
CDR3 DNA: TGCAGTGCTAGAGACGCAGGGACAGACCAAGAGACCCAGTACTTC
CDR3 protein: CSARDAGTDQETQYF

clone size: -
D gene: -
V gene: TRBV5-1
J gene: TRBJ2-2
CDR3 DNA: TGCGCCAGCAGCTTGGAGGGGCCCGGGGAGCTGTTTTTT
CDR3 protein: CASSLEGPGELFF

clone size: -
D gene: -
V gene: TRBV3-1
J gene: TRBJ2-7
CDR3 DNA: TGTGCCAGCAGCCAAGCAAGCTACGAGCAGTACTTC
CDR3 protein: CASSQASYEQYF

clone size: -
D gene: TRBD1
V gene: TRBV20-1
J gene: TRBJ2-2
CDR3 DNA: TGCAGTGCCAACCCGGACAGGGGGCGAAGCGGGGAGCTGTTTTTT
CDR3 protein: CSANPDRGRSGELFF

clone size: -
D gene: -
V gene: TRBV12-3/TRBV12-4
J gene: TRBJ1-4
CDR3 DNA: TGTGCCAGCAGCCTACGAGTTAGTAATGAAAAACTGTTTTTT
CDR3 protein: CASSLRVSNEKLFF

clone size: -
D gene: -
V gene: TRBV29-1
J gene: TRBJ1-1
CDR3 DNA: TGCAGCGCTACCGGGACGGTGGAATGGGATACTGAAGCTTTCTTT
CDR3 protein: CSATGTVEWDTEAFF

clone size: -
D gene: -
V gene: TRBV7-8
J gene: TRBJ2-7
CDR3 DNA: TGTGCCAGCAGCGAGGCCAGGGTTGCCGAGCAGTACTTC
CDR3 protein: CASSEARVAEQYF